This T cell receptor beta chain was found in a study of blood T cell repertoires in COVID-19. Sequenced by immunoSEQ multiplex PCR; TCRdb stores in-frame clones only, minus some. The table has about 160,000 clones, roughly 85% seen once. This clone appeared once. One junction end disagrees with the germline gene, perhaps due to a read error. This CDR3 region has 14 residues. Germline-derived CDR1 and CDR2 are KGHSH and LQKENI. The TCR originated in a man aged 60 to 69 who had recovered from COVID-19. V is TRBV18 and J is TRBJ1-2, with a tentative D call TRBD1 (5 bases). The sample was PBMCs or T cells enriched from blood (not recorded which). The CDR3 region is CASSPPSGNYGYTF. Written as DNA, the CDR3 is TGTGCCAGCTCGCCACCATCAGGGAACTATGGCTACACCTTC. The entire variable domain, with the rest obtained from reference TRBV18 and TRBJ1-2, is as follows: NAGVMQNPRHLVRRRGQEARLRCSPMKGHSHVYWYRQLPEEGLKFMVYLQKENIIDESGMPKERFSAEFPKEGPSILRIQQVVRGDSAAYFCASSPPSGNYGYTFGSGTRLTVV.